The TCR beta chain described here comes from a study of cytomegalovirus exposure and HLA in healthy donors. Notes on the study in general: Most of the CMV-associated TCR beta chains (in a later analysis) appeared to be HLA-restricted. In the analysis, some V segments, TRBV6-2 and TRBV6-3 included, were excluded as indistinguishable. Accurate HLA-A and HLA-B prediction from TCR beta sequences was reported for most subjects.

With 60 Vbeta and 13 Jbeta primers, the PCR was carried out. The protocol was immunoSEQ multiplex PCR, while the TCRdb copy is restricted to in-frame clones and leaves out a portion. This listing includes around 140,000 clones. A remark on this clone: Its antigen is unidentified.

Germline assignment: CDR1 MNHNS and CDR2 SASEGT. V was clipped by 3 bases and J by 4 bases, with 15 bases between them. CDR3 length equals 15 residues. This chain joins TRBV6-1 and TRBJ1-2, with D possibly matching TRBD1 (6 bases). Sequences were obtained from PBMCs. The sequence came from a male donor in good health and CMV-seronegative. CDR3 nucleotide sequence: TGTGCCAGCAGTGAGGGGACCCAGGGGAGCTATGGCTACACCTTC. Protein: CASSEGTQGSYGYTF.